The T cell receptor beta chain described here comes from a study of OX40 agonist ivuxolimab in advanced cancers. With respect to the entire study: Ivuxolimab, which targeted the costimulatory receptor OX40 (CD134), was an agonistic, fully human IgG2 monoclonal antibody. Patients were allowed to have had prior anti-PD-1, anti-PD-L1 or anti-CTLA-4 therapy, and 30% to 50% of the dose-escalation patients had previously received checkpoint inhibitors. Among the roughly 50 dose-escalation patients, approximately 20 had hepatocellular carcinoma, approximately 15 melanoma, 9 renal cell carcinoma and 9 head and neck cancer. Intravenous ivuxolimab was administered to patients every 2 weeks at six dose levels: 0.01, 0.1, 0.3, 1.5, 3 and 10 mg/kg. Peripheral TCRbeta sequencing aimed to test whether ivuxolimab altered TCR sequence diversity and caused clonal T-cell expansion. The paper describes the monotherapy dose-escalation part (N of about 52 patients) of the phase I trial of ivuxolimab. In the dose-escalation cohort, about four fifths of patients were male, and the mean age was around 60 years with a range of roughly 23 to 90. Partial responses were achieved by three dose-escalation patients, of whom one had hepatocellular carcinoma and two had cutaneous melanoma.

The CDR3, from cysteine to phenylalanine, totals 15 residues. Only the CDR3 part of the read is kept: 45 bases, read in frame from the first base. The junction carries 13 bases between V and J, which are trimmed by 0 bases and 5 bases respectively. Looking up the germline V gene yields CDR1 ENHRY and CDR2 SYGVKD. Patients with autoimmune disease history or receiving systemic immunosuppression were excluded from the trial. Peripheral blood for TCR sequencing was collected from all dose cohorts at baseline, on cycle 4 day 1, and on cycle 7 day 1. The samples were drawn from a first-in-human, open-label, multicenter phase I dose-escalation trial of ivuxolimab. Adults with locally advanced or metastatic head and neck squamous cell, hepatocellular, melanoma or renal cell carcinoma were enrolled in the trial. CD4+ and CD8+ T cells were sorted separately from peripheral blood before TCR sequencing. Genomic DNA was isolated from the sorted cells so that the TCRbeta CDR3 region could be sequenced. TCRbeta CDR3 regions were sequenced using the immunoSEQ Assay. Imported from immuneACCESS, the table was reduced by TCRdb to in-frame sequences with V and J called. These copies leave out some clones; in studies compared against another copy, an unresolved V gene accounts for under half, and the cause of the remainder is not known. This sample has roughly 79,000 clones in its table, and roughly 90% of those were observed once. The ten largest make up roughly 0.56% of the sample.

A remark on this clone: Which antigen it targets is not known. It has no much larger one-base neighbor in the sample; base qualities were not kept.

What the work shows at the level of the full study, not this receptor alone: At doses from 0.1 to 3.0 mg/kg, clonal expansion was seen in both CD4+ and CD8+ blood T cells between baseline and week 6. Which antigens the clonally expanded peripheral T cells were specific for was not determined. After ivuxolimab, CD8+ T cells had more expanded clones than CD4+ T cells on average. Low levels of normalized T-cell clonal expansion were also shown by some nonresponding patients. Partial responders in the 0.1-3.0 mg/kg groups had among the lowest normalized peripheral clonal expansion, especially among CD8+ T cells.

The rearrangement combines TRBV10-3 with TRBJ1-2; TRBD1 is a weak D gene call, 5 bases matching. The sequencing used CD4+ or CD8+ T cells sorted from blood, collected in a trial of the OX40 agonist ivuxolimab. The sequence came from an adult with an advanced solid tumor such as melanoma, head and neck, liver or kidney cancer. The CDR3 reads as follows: CAISESTGTAYGYTF. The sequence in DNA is TGTGCCATCAGTGAGTCGACGGGGACGGCATATGGCTACACCTTC.